Shown below are 5 T cell receptor beta chains from a single sample sequenced in a study of T-cell reconstitution after alpha-beta-depleted transplantation in children. Unique molecular identifiers were incorporated into the prepared TCRbeta library. From the PCR reads, TCRdb called clonotypes with MiXCR, one entry per CDR3 protein. Of about a million distinct CDR3 sequences in the sample, less than 30% were seen once. The sequenced sample was PBMCs, mostly from graft donor cells, obtained 360 days after TCRalphabeta/CD19-depleted stem cell transplant. The origin of the receptors is a boy under three years old who had a stem cell transplant for SCID, so the T cells may come from the graft donor.

The chain links TRBV12-3 or TRBV12-4 to TRBJ2-1, with 8 bases aligning to TRBD2. This CDR3 has 15 residues. V lost 7 bases to trimming and J lost 2 bases; unmatched junction nucleotides: 7. CDR3 sequence reads: CASTITSGTYNEQFF. The CDR3 nucleotides are TGTGCCAGCACCATTACTAGCGGCACCTACAATGAGCAGTTCTTC.

The chain recombines TRBV12-3 or TRBV12-4 with TRBJ2-2, with a tentative D call TRBD2 (5 bases). CDR3 size: 15 residues. Trimming left V 5 bases short and J 0 bases short, with 10 bases between. CDR3: CASSDGLPNTGELFF. The CDR3 nucleotides read TGTGCCAGCAGTGACGGACTCCCGAACACCGGGGAGCTGTTTTTT.

This chain joins TRBV6-5 and TRBJ2-3, with 7 bases identical to TRBD2. Germline V gene lookup returns CDR1 MNHEY and CDR2 SVGAGI. V lost 2 bases and J lost 8; bases outside the gene matches: 7. The CDR3 length is 14 residues. The CDR3 DNA reads as TGTGCCAGCAGTTACGGAGCGGGGACGGGTACGCAGTATTTT. Its translation is CASSYGAGTGTQYF.

In its sample, this clonotype was seen a few times. This CDR3 reads CASSLRGGHDLSTDTQYF. The DNA of the CDR3 is TGCGCCAGCAGCTTGCGGGGGGGCCATGATCTAAGCACAGATACGCAGTATTTT. V and J are TRBV5-1 and TRBJ2-3; 8 positions match TRBD2. Germline CDR1 and CDR2: SGHRS and YFSETQ. This CDR3 spans 18 amino acids. The V and J ends lost 1 base and 0 bases, in that order; junction bases with no gene match: 10.

This clonotype turned up a few times. The chain employs TRBV27 and TRBJ2-5; D possibly corresponds to TRBD2 (6 bases). Trimming removed 3 bases from V and 5 bases from J, with 16 bases in between. CDR1 is MNHEY, CDR2 SMNVEV, per germline (reference sequence). CDR3 length: 15 amino acids. The CDR3 coding sequence is TGTGCCAGCAGTTTCGGACGGGGGAGATCGGAGACCCAGTACTTC. It yields the protein CASSFGRGRSETQYF.